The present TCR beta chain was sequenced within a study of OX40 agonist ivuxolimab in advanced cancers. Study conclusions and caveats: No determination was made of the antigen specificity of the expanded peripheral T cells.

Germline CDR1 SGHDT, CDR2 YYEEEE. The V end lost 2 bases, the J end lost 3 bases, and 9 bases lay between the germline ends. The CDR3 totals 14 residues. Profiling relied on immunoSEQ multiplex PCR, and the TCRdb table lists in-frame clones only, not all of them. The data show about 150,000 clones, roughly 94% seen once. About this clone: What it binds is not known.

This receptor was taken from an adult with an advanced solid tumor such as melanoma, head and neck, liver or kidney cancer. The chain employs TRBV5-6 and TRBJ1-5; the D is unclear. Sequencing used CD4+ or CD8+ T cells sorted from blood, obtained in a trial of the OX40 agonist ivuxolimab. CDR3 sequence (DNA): TGTGCCAGCAGCTTCGGGCGAATCAATCAGCCCCAGCATTTT. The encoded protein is CASSFGRINQPQHF.